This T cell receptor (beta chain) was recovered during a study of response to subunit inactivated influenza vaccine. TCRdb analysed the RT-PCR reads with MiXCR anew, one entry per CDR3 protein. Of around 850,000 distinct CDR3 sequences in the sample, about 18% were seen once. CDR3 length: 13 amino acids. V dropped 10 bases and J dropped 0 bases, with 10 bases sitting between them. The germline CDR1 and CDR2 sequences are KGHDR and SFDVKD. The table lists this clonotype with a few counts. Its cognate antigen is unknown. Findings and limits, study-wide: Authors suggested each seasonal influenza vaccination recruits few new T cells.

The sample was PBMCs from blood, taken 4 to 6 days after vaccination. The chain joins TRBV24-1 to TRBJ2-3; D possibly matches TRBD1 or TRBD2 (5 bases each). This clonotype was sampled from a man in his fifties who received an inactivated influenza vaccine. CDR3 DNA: TGTGCCACGGGACCGGGGAGCACAGATACGCAGTATTTT. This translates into CATGPGSTDTQYF.